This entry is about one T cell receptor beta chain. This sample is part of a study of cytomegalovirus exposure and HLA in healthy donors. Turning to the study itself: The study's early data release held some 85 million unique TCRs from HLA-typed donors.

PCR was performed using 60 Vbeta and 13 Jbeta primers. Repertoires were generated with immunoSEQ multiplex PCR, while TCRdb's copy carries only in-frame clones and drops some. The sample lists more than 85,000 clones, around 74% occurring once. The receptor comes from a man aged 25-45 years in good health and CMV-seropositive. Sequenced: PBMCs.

The CDR3 is CASTRTGGWEETQYF. In DNA form, the CDR3 reads TGCGCCAGCACCAGGACAGGGGGTTGGGAGGAGACCCAGTACTTC. V usage is TRBV5-1 and J usage is TRBJ2-5; 10 bases agree with TRBD1. Losses at the gene ends were 6 bases for V and 5 bases for J; bases not matched to a gene: 10. This CDR3 is built from 15 residues. CDR1 and CDR2 from the germline V gene are SGHRS and YFSETQ. The whole variable domain, remainder taken from reference TRBV5-1 and TRBJ2-5, is KAGVTQTPRYLIKTRGQQVTLSCSPISGHRSVSWYQQTPGQGLQFLFEYFSETQRNKGNFPGRFSGRQFSNSRSEMNVSTLELGDSALYLCASTRTGGWEETQYFGPGTRLLVL.